The rows below give T cell receptor beta chains drawn from one sample of a study of post-analysis software for immune sequencing data. TCRdb processed the PCR reads anew with MiXCR; each CDR3 protein has one entry. The sample comprises roughly 870,000 distinct CDR3 sequences, around 53% of which are singletons, and roughly 4.4% rests with the top ten. Material: blood. Receptor source: a girl aged 5-17 years with multiple sclerosis. The CDR3 runs from the conserved cysteine through the conserved F or W. The D gene is left open where the match is weak. A row's size may be missing; if present it is once, few, many or a size class.

.	few	TRBJ2-1	TRBV20-1	CSAWGPDYNEQFF	TGCAGTGCTTGGGGACCAGATTACAATGAGCAGTTCTTC
.	few	TRBJ1-1	TRBV29-1	CSAENTEAFF	TGCAGCGCCGAGAACACTGAAGCTTTCTTT
.	.	TRBJ2-3	TRBV29-1	CSLGGSTDTQYF	TGCAGCCTAGGGGGGAGCACAGATACGCAGTATTTT
.	few	TRBJ2-7	TRBV5-1	CASSLEVGVSYEQYF	TGCGCCAGCAGCTTGGAAGTGGGAGTGTCCTACGAGCAGTACTTC
.	.	TRBJ2-1	TRBV7-8	CASSFALAYNEQFF	TGTGCCAGCAGCTTTGCCTTGGCTTACAATGAGCAGTTCTTC
.	.	TRBJ2-1	TRBV5-1	CASSPSGGDEQFF	TGCGCCAGCAGCCCTTCAGGGGGGGATGAGCAGTTCTTC
.	.	TRBJ2-1	TRBV7-2	CASSSSPGDQFF	TGTGCCAGCAGCTCATCGCCCGGGGACCAGTTCTTC
.	.	TRBJ2-7	TRBV20-1	CSARARSRWEQYF	TGCAGTGCTAGAGCTAGGTCTAGGTGGGAGCAGTACTTC
TRBD1	.	TRBJ1-5	TRBV7-2	CASSLVGRDRGNQPQHF	TGTGCCAGCAGCTTAGTGGGCCGGGACAGGGGGAATCAGCCCCAGCATTTT
TRBD1	.	TRBJ2-7	TRBV25-1	CASRGTGNNEQYF	TGTGCCAGCAGGGGGACAGGGAACAACGAGCAGTACTTC
.	few	TRBJ1-5	TRBV20-1	CSARGRDNSNQPQHF	TGCAGTGCTAGAGGGCGGGACAATAGCAATCAGCCCCAGCATTTT
TRBD2	.	TRBJ2-5	TRBV11-2	CASSLGGRATETQYF	TGTGCCAGCAGCTTAGGCGGGAGGGCCACGGAGACCCAGTACTTC
.	.	TRBJ2-7	TRBV3-1	CASSQGRLQVLPTYEQYF	TGTGCCAGCAGCCAAGGCAGACTACAGGTCCTCCCGACCTACGAGCAGTACTTC
.	few	TRBJ1-5	TRBV20-1	CSARADRRSNQPQHF	TGCAGTGCTAGAGCCGACCGACGGAGCAATCAGCCCCAGCATTTT
TRBD2	few	TRBJ2-7	TRBV5-1	CASSGLAGGPTYNEQYF	TGCGCCAGCAGCGGATTAGCGGGAGGGCCTACCTACAATGAGCAGTACTTC
TRBD2	.	TRBJ2-1	TRBV29-1	CSVEERERYNEQFF	TGCAGCGTTGAAGAGCGGGAGAGATACAATGAGCAGTTCTTC
TRBD1	.	TRBJ2-5	TRBV18	CASSPGQGAHKYQETQYF	TGTGCCAGCTCACCCGGACAGGGGGCTCATAAGTACCAAGAGACCCAGTACTTC
TRBD2	.	TRBJ2-7	TRBV29-1	CSVEKLAGKYEQYF	TGCAGCGTTGAAAAACTAGCGGGAAAATACGAGCAGTACTTC
TRBD1	.	TRBJ2-4	TRBV5-6	CASSLSPRDRGDNIQYF	TGTGCCAGCAGCTTGTCGCCCCGGGACAGGGGCGATAACATTCAGTACTTC
.	.	TRBJ1-5	TRBV29-1	CSANQGEDQPQHF	TGCAGCGCCAACCAGGGAGAGGATCAGCCCCAGCATTTT
.	.	TRBJ1-5	TRBV7-8	CASSSLEGRSNQPQHF	TGTGCCAGCAGTTCTCTAGAGGGCAGATCAAATCAGCCCCAGCATTTT
.	few	TRBJ2-5	TRBV15	CATSSNGETQYF	TGTGCCACCAGCAGTAACGGAGAGACCCAGTACTTC
.	few	TRBJ1-1	TRBV7-8	CASSLEFARLKTEAFF	TGTGCCAGCAGCTTAGAATTTGCCCGGTTGAAGACTGAAGCTTTCTTT
TRBD1	.	TRBJ2-4	TRBV6-1	CASSGGTAHIQYF	TGTGCCAGCAGTGGGGGGACAGCTCACATTCAGTACTTC
.	.	TRBJ1-5	TRBV6-6	CASMGASPSNQPQHF	TGTGCCAGTATGGGGGCATCTCCGAGCAATCAGCCCCAGCATTTT
.	.	TRBJ2-7	TRBV25-1	CASSGYRSSYEQYF	TGTGCCAGCAGTGGGTACAGGAGCTCCTACGAGCAGTACTTC
TRBD1	.	TRBJ2-7	TRBV12-3/TRBV12-4	CASSHSLDRGPYEQYF	TGTGCCAGCAGTCATAGCCTGGACAGGGGGCCTTACGAGCAGTACTTC
TRBD1	.	TRBJ1-4	TRBV6-6	CASSSGGSNEKLFF	TGTGCCAGTAGTTCAGGGGGCTCTAATGAAAAACTGTTTTTT
.	few	TRBJ2-1	TRBV12-3/TRBV12-4	CASSFPYTNEQFF	TGTGCCAGCAGTTTTCCCTACACCAATGAGCAGTTCTTC
.	.	TRBJ1-1	TRBV12-3/TRBV12-4	CASSLESGVTEAFF	TGTGCCAGCAGTTTGGAGTCAGGGGTCACTGAAGCTTTCTTT
.	.	TRBJ2-5	TRBV15	CATSRAGTTYQETQYF	TGTGCCACCAGCAGAGCCGGGACAACCTACCAAGAGACCCAGTACTTC
.	.	TRBJ1-2	TRBV6-2/TRBV6-3	CASSYSLGDSSNYGYTF	TGTGCCAGCAGTTACTCGTTGGGAGACAGTTCTAACTATGGCTACACCTTC
.	.	TRBJ2-7	TRBV30	CAWSQGYTYEQYF	TGTGCCTGGAGCCAGGGTTACACCTACGAGCAGTACTTC
.	.	TRBJ2-3	TRBV20-1	CSASRVGRAQYF	TGCAGTGCTAGCCGCGTGGGGCGAGCGCAGTATTTT
.	.	TRBJ1-2	TRBV7-8	CASSLGVPRYGYTF	TGTGCCAGCAGCTTGGGCGTCCCACGCTATGGCTACACCTTC